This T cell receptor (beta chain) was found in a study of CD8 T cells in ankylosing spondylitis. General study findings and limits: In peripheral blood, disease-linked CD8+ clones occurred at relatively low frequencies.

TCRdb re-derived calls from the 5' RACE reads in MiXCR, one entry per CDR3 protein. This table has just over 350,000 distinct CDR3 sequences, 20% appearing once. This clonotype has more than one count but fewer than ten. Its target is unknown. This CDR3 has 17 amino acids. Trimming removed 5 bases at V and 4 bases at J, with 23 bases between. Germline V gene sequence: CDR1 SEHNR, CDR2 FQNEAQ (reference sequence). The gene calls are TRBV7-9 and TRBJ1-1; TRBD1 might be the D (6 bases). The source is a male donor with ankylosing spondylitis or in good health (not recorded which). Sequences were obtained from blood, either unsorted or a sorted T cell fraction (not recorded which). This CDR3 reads CASSPSGPGTRGTEAFF. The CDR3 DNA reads TGTGCCAGCAGCCCCTCTGGACCCGGGACAAGGGGCACTGAAGCTTTCTTT.